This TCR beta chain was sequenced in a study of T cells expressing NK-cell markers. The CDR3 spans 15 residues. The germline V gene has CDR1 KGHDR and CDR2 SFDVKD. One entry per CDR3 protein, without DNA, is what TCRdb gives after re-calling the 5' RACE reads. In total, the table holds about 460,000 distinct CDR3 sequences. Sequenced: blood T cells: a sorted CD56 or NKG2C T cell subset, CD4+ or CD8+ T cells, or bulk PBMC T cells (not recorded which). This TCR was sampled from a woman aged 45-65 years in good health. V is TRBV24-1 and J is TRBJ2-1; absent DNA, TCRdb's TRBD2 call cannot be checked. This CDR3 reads CATSDTGGPWNEQFF.